This is a list of T cell receptor beta chains from one sample in a study of blood T cell repertoires in COVID-19. The data were produced by immunoSEQ multiplex PCR, yet TCRdb's version contains in-frame clones alone and is incomplete. The sample has about 200,000 clones, around four fifths seen once. Sequencing was carried out using peripheral blood. The receptors stem from a woman aged 45 to 65 with acute or convalescent COVID-19. The CDR3 runs from the conserved cysteine through the conserved F or W. The order of the fields is clone size, V gene, D gene, J gene, CDR3 DNA, CDR3 protein. D genes are given only for firm matches. Expanded clones get a size class; other rows say once, few or many, or leave the size out.

clone size: .
V gene: TRBV7-6
D gene: .
J gene: TRBJ1-5
CDR3 DNA: TGTGCCAGCAGCCCGAGACAGGGCAATCAGCCCCAGCATTTT
CDR3 protein: CASSPRQGNQPQHF

clone size: .
V gene: TRBV28
D gene: .
J gene: TRBJ1-5
CDR3 DNA: TGTGCCAGCGACGGGGGTAATGTCCAGCCCCAGCATTTT
CDR3 protein: CASDGGNVQPQHF

clone size: .
V gene: TRBV5-1
D gene: TRBD1
J gene: TRBJ2-3
CDR3 DNA: TGCGCCAGCAGCTCCCGGACAGGGGGGGCAGATACGCAGTATTTT
CDR3 protein: CASSSRTGGADTQYF

clone size: .
V gene: TRBV27
D gene: .
J gene: TRBJ1-5
CDR3 DNA: TGTGCCAATAATGACCGGGGGCCCCAGCATTTT
CDR3 protein: CANNDRGPQHF

clone size: .
V gene: TRBV5-1
D gene: .
J gene: TRBJ1-4
CDR3 DNA: TGCGCCAGCAGCTTACAGGCGTCTGCGGAAAAACTGTTTTTT
CDR3 protein: CASSLQASAEKLFF

clone size: few
V gene: TRBV28
D gene: .
J gene: TRBJ2-3
CDR3 DNA: TGTGCCAGCAGCCCCAGGAGGGTCACAGATACGCAGTATTTT
CDR3 protein: CASSPRRVTDTQYF

clone size: once
V gene: TRBV27
D gene: .
J gene: TRBJ2-7
CDR3 DNA: TGTGCCAGCAGTCCGAGAGGAGCATCCTACGAGCAGTACTTC
CDR3 protein: CASSPRGASYEQYF

clone size: few
V gene: TRBV2
D gene: TRBD1
J gene: TRBJ2-7
CDR3 DNA: TGTGCCAGCAGTGCCGACAGGGTGGGCAACGAGCAGTACTTC
CDR3 protein: CASSADRVGNEQYF

clone size: once
V gene: TRBV15
D gene: TRBD2
J gene: TRBJ2-1
CDR3 DNA: TGTGCCACCAGCAGAGATGTGCTAGCGGGAGACAATGAGCAGTTCTTC
CDR3 protein: CATSRDVLAGDNEQFF

clone size: .
V gene: TRBV3-1/TRBV3-2
D gene: .
J gene: TRBJ2-3
CDR3 DNA: TGTGCCAGCAGCCGAGCGAGAAGCACAGATACGCAGTATTTT
CDR3 protein: CASSRARSTDTQYF

clone size: .
V gene: TRBV3-1/TRBV3-2
D gene: .
J gene: TRBJ1-1
CDR3 DNA: TGTGCCAGCAGCCAAGCGAGAGGGGAAGCTTTCTTT
CDR3 protein: CASSQARGEAFF

clone size: .
V gene: TRBV4-2
D gene: .
J gene: TRBJ2-3
CDR3 DNA: TGTGCCAGCAGCCAAGACTCAACCCGGAGGGATACGCAGTATTTT
CDR3 protein: CASSQDSTRRDTQYF

clone size: once
V gene: TRBV11-2
D gene: TRBD2
J gene: TRBJ2-5
CDR3 DNA: TGTGCCAGCAGCTTAGGAGGGCTAGCGGGAAGGGGGGAGACCCAGTACTTC
CDR3 protein: CASSLGGLAGRGETQYF

clone size: .
V gene: TRBV5-1
D gene: .
J gene: TRBJ2-7
CDR3 DNA: TGCGCCAGCAGCTTGGACAGGATATTCTACGAGCAGTACTTC
CDR3 protein: CASSLDRIFYEQYF

clone size: .
V gene: TRBV19
D gene: .
J gene: TRBJ2-2
CDR3 DNA: TGTGCCAGTAGTATAGGAGGCAGATCGACCGGGGAGCTGTTTTTT
CDR3 protein: CASSIGGRSTGELFF

clone size: .
V gene: TRBV6-5
D gene: .
J gene: TRBJ1-2
CDR3 DNA: TGTGCCAGCAGGGAGGACCGGTATCGAGGCTATGGCTACACCTTC
CDR3 protein: CASREDRYRGYGYTF

clone size: .
V gene: TRBV7-8
D gene: .
J gene: TRBJ1-6
CDR3 DNA: TGTGCCAGCAGCTCTCCGTGGCAGGGAAATTCACCCCTCCACTTT
CDR3 protein: CASSSPWQGNSPLHF

clone size: once
V gene: TRBV27
D gene: TRBD1
J gene: TRBJ2-5
CDR3 DNA: TGTGCCAGCAGTGGAGGACAGGCGCGGGAGACCCAGTACTTC
CDR3 protein: CASSGGQARETQYF

clone size: .
V gene: TRBV6-5
D gene: .
J gene: TRBJ1-6
CDR3 DNA: TGTGCCAGCACCGTGCCGGCGGCACCCCTCCACTTT
CDR3 protein: CASTVPAAPLHF

clone size: .
V gene: TRBV28
D gene: .
J gene: TRBJ1-4
CDR3 DNA: TGTGCCAGCGGTGAAATTATATTGGGTGGGCTCCTCAATGAAAAACTGTTTTTT
CDR3 protein: CASGEIILGGLLNEKLFF

clone size: once
V gene: TRBV7-8
D gene: .
J gene: TRBJ1-6
CDR3 DNA: TGTGCCAGCAGCGCAAGATCGAGGACAGATAATTCACCCCTCCACTTT
CDR3 protein: CASSARSRTDNSPLHF

clone size: .
V gene: TRBV24-1
D gene: TRBD2
J gene: TRBJ2-2
CDR3 DNA: TGTGCCACCAGTCTAGCGGGAGAGAGCACCGGGGAGCTGTTTTTT
CDR3 protein: CATSLAGESTGELFF

clone size: .
V gene: TRBV6-5
D gene: .
J gene: TRBJ1-4
CDR3 DNA: TGTGCCAGCAGCGAGGTGCGGGAAAAACTGTTTTTT
CDR3 protein: CASSEVREKLFF

clone size: .
V gene: TRBV5-1
D gene: .
J gene: TRBJ1-2
CDR3 DNA: TGCGCCAGCAGCCGGGGAGGGGTTGACTATGGCTACACCTTC
CDR3 protein: CASSRGGVDYGYTF

clone size: .
V gene: TRBV19
D gene: .
J gene: TRBJ2-7
CDR3 DNA: TGTGCCAGTAGTATCTTCTACGAGCAGTACTTC
CDR3 protein: CASSIFYEQYF

clone size: few
V gene: TRBV4-2
D gene: .
J gene: TRBJ1-4
CDR3 DNA: TGTGCCAGCAGCCAAGAGGTTAAGGGGTCAGGTAATGAAAAACTGTTTTTT
CDR3 protein: CASSQEVKGSGNEKLFF

clone size: .
V gene: TRBV3-1/TRBV3-2
D gene: .
J gene: TRBJ1-1
CDR3 DNA: TGTGCCAGCAGCACGACAGTGAACACTGAAGCTTTCTTT
CDR3 protein: CASSTTVNTEAFF

clone size: .
V gene: TRBV9
D gene: TRBD1
J gene: TRBJ1-2
CDR3 DNA: TGTGCCAGCACCATAGAGGGACAGAACTTAGATGGCTACACCTTC
CDR3 protein: CASTIEGQNLDGYTF

clone size: .
V gene: TRBV5-3
D gene: TRBD1
J gene: TRBJ2-7
CDR3 DNA: TGTGCCAGAAGCGACGTGGACAGGGGGAGGACCTACGAGCAGTACTTC
CDR3 protein: CARSDVDRGRTYEQYF

clone size: .
V gene: TRBV27
D gene: .
J gene: TRBJ2-5
CDR3 DNA: TGTGCCAGCAGTTTATCCCTAAGTGGGTCACGAGGGACCCAGTACTTC
CDR3 protein: CASSLSLSGSRGTQYF

clone size: few
V gene: TRBV4-2
D gene: .
J gene: TRBJ2-5
CDR3 DNA: TGTGCCAGCAGCCTATCGGGAGTCGGGGACCAAGAGACCCAGTACTTC
CDR3 protein: CASSLSGVGDQETQYF

clone size: .
V gene: TRBV27
D gene: .
J gene: TRBJ2-7
CDR3 DNA: TGTGCCAGCAGTAAGGCTAGCAGATGGGGCGAGCAGTACTTC
CDR3 protein: CASSKASRWGEQYF

clone size: .
V gene: TRBV11-2
D gene: TRBD1
J gene: TRBJ1-1
CDR3 DNA: TGTGCCAGCAGCGCTAGACGACAGGGGAGCCCTGAAGCTTTCTTT
CDR3 protein: CASSARRQGSPEAFF

clone size: .
V gene: TRBV27
D gene: .
J gene: TRBJ1-3
CDR3 DNA: TGTGCCAGCAGTTTAACCAGGGAGGTAAACACCATATATTTT
CDR3 protein: CASSLTREVNTIYF

clone size: .
V gene: TRBV9
D gene: TRBD1
J gene: TRBJ2-7
CDR3 DNA: TGTGCCAGCAGCCCTCGGGACAGCTCCTACGAGCAGTACTTC
CDR3 protein: CASSPRDSSYEQYF

clone size: .
V gene: TRBV2
D gene: .
J gene: TRBJ2-3
CDR3 DNA: TGTGCCGGGTCCCAGGGATCGGATACGCAGTATTTT
CDR3 protein: CAGSQGSDTQYF

clone size: .
V gene: TRBV27
D gene: TRBD1
J gene: TRBJ2-2
CDR3 DNA: TGTGCCAGCAGTCCAGCCCGGACAGGATACACCGGGGAGCTGTTTTTT
CDR3 protein: CASSPARTGYTGELFF

clone size: .
V gene: TRBV18
D gene: TRBD1
J gene: TRBJ1-4
CDR3 DNA: TGTGCCAGCTCCCCTAGGACAGGGGGAAATGAAAAACTGTTTTTT
CDR3 protein: CASSPRTGGNEKLFF

clone size: .
V gene: TRBV14
D gene: TRBD2
J gene: TRBJ2-1
CDR3 DNA: TGTGCCAGCAGCCAAGATCCCATCCTCGGGGTCACTAGCGGGAGGGCCGATGAGCAGTTCTTC
CDR3 protein: CASSQDPILGVTSGRADEQFF

clone size: .
V gene: TRBV24-1
D gene: .
J gene: TRBJ2-2
CDR3 DNA: TGTGCCACCGAGTGGAGCGGATCGAACACCGGGGAGCTGTTTTTT
CDR3 protein: CATEWSGSNTGELFF

clone size: .
V gene: TRBV15
D gene: .
J gene: TRBJ1-5
CDR3 DNA: TGTGCCACCAGCAGAGGTACTTATAGCAATCAGCCCCAGCATTTT
CDR3 protein: CATSRGTYSNQPQHF